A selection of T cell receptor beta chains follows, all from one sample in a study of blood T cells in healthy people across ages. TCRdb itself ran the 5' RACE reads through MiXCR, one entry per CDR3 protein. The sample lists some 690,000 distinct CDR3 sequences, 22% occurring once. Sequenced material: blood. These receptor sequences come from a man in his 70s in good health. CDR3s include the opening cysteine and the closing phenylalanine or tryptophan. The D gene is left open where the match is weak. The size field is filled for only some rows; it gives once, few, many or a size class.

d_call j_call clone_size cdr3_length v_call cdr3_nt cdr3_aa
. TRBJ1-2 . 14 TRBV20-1 TGCAGTGCTAGAGTCCCGGGGCGCGCCTATGGCTACACCTTC CSARVPGRAYGYTF
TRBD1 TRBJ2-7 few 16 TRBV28 TGTGCCAGCAGTTTACGCGGACAGGGGGCTACCTACGAGCAGTACTTC CASSLRGQGATYEQYF
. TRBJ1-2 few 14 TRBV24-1 TGTGCCACCAGTGACCAAGGCAGAGGCTATGGCTACACCTTC CATSDQGRGYGYTF
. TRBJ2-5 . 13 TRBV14 TGTGCCAGCAGCCAAGATTGGTGGGAGACCCAGTACTTC CASSQDWWETQYF
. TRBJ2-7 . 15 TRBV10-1 TGCGCCAGCAGCAACCCGGGACAAAGCTCCTACGAGCAGTACTTC CASSNPGQSSYEQYF
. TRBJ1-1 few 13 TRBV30 TGTGCCTGGACAAGGAATCTCGTCACTGAAGCTTTCTTT CAWTRNLVTEAFF
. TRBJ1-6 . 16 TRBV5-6 TGTGCCAGCAGCCCGGCCGGCAGCGCCTATAATTCACCCCTCCACTTT CASSPAGSAYNSPLHF
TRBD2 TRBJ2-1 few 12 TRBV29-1 TGCAGCACCCCTCGGGGGGAGAATGAGCAGTTCTTC CSTPRGENEQFF
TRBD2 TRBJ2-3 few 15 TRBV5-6 TGTGCCAGCAGCACCTGGGGGGGAAGCACAGATACGCAGTATTTT CASSTWGGSTDTQYF
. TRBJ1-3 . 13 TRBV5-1 TGCGCCAGCAGCAGGGACCCGGATAACACCATATATTTT CASSRDPDNTIYF
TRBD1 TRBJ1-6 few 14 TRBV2 TGTGCCAGCAACAGGCAGGGGGACAATTCACCCCTCCACTTT CASNRQGDNSPLHF
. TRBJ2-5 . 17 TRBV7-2 TGTGCCAGCAGCTTAGATTATGTGGGGGGGGCCCGGAAGACCCAGTACTTC CASSLDYVGGARKTQYF
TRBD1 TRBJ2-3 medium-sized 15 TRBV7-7 TGTGCCAGCAGCAACACAGGGGGCTTCACAGATACGCAGTATTTT CASSNTGGFTDTQYF
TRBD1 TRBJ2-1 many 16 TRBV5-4 TGTGCCAGCAGCAGTGGACAGGGCAGCTCCTACAATGAGCAGTTCTTC CASSSGQGSSYNEQFF
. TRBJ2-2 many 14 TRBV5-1 TGCGCCAGCAGCGGCAGGGTCGACACCGGGGAGCTGTTTTTT CASSGRVDTGELFF
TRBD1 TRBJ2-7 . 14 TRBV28 TGTGCCGGGGCATTCGACAGGGACGTAAACGAGCAGTACTTC CAGAFDRDVNEQYF
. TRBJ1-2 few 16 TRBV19 . CASSNPGFGSGYGYTF
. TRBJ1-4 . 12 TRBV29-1 TGCAGCGGCCGGGGTCTTAATGAAAAACTGTTTTTT CSGRGLNEKLFF
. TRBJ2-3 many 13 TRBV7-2 TGTGCCAGCAGCTACCCTCCCCCAGATACGCAGTATTTT CASSYPPPDTQYF
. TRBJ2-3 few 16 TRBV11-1 TGTGCCAGCAGCTCCCCAAGGGACCTAAGCACAGATACGCAGTATTTT CASSSPRDLSTDTQYF
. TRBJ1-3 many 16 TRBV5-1 TGCGCCAGCAGCTACCGGGACGTCAGCTCTGGAAACACCATATATTTT CASSYRDVSSGNTIYF
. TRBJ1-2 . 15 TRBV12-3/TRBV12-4 TGTGCCAGCAGTTTCGGGCAGGGAGCTAACTATGGCTACACCTTC CASSFGQGANYGYTF
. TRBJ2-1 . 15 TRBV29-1 TGCAGCGTTGAAGTCAGCGAGAGCTCCTACAATGAGCAGTTCTTC CSVEVSESSYNEQFF
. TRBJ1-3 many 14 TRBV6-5 TGTGCCAGCAGTTACGGGGACTCTGGAAACACCATATATTTT CASSYGDSGNTIYF
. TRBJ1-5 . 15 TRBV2 TGTGCCAGCAGTGTTGGGGGCGGCAGCAATCAGCCCCAGCATTTT CASSVGGGSNQPQHF
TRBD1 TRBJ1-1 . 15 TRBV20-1 TGCAGTGGGTCGGGACAGGGGTTTTGGGACACTGAAGCTTTCTTT CSGSGQGFWDTEAFF
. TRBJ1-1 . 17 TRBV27 TGTGCCAGCAGTCTCTCCCGCTGGAGGAGGGACCACACTGAAGCTTTCTTT CASSLSRWRRDHTEAFF
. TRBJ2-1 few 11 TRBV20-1 TGCAGTGCTCCGGTGGGGGTCGAGCAGTTCTTC CSAPVGVEQFF
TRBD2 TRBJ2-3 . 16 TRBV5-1 TGCGCCAGCAGCTCTCGACTAGCGGGGCTCACAGATACGCAGTATTTT CASSSRLAGLTDTQYF
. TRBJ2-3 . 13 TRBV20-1 TGCAGTGCTGAACCCCTTTCGGCAGATACGCAGTATTTT CSAEPLSADTQYF